This T cell receptor (beta chain) was found in a study of T cells in Graves' hyperthyroidism and ophthalmopathy (dated by TCRdb to between 2019 and 2020). Study-wide context: Peripheral blood samples were taken at initial diagnosis, before any treatment was given. For training and testing, the approximately 97 patients in the discovery cohort were randomly divided in a 7:3 ratio. TCR V-J signatures able to tell the groups apart were searched for in a discovery cohort of approximately 95 patients, of whom 43 had Graves' ophthalmopathy and roughly 58 had stable Graves' hyperthyroidism. After blood sampling, hyperthyroidism patients were treated with methimazole at a starting dose of 30 mg daily, and ophthalmopathy patients were treated with high-dose intravenous methylprednisolone. The paper describes TCR Vbeta CDR3 sequencing of more than 120 peripheral blood samples, made up of 43 ophthalmopathy patients, around 78 hyperthyroidism patients and some 17 progressor patients. Thyroid tissue and blood T-cell repertoires from six or seven Graves' hyperthyroidism patients were also compared in the study. An independent validation cohort of under 20 hyperthyroidism patients and approximately 17 patients who later progressed to ophthalmopathy tested prospective prediction of ophthalmopathy. Overall study outcomes, separate from this receptor: Sample size was not statistically predetermined, and investigators were not blinded to group allocation. In cross-validation, a model built on a 13 V-J signature told ophthalmopathy apart from stable hyperthyroidism with 85% to 90% sensitivity and about 81% specificity, and in testing the same model reached 80%/75%. In validation, the model predicted progression to ophthalmopathy with approximately 69% sensitivity and 72% to 75% specificity, a median of around 6.6 months before onset. Blood samples also contained most of the expanded thyroid clonotypes (frequency above 0.001), which suggests that blood repertoires may reflect thyroid immune responses.

For this chain, trimming is 2 bases at the V end and 3 bases at the J end, and the number of junction bases without a gene match is 5. The cysteine opens and the phenylalanine closes a CDR3 of 16 amino acids. The kept DNA is CDR3 alone, 48 bases in frame from the first base. The CDR1 and CDR2 encoded by the germline V gene (reference sequence) are SGHAT and FQDESV. TCR beta CDR3 regions were amplified from RNA transcripts. The TCR CDR3 was subjected to a first round of RT-PCR using the HTBI primer set and the Qiagen OneStep RT-PCR kit. The libraries were constructed in a second round of multiplex PCR and then size-selected and purified. Libraries were sequenced paired-end with 100 bp reads on an Illumina HiSeq2000. Turning to the authors' computational methods: Raw data were processed with SOAPnuke, discarding reads with adapters, uncalled bases, mean Phred below 15, or no exact constant-primer or identifier match. COPE v1.2.5 was used to merge the high-quality paired reads, and each unique nucleotide sequence was defined as a clonotype. MiTCR v1.1 was used to align clonotypes to the IMGT TRBV, TRBD and TRBJ reference segments. The analysis included only V-J combinations with a frequency above 0.0001, which together covered around 99% of the repertoires. The TCS score was defined as the ratio of F50 (clonal expansion) to E x V (chaos), calculated using BLOSUM62-based TCRdist between CDR3 peptides within each V-J. Welch's t-statistics and random forest reduced around 510 V-J features to 13, which were used in a naive Bayes classifier (R e1071). TCRdb ran its own pipeline on the public reads, namely fastp trimming at Q25 and MiXCR clone calling, and kept in-frame beta chains. When rows share a CDR3 protein, they turn into one entry using the most common DNA and genes. The authors' filters were not applied to this entry. The sample contains some 510,000 distinct CDR3 sequences, less than 25% of them found a single time. The top ten clonotypes cover 26% of the sample.

This clonotype turned up a few times. What this receptor recognizes is not known. There are no base qualities to consult, and no much larger clone falls within one base. Stable Graves' hyperthyroidism was defined as the absence of progression to ophthalmopathy over 18 months of follow-up. The hyperthyroidism patients were between 18 and 65 years old and newly diagnosed, with a disease duration of less than 2 months. The study excluded patients with uncontrolled infections, other autoimmune diseases, pregnancy or lactation. Diagnoses relied on clinical symptoms, serum thyroxine and TRAb, thyroid ultrasound and orbital computed tomography. PBMCs were separated from around 9.1 ml of fresh peripheral blood using Ficoll-Paque density gradient centrifugation. Total RNA was extracted using Trizol reagent, and RNA quality was assessed on an Agilent 2100 Bioanalyzer.

The sequence links TRBV11-1 to TRBJ2-2; 8 central bases correspond to TRBD2. This receptor was taken from a man between 18 and 29 years old with Graves' hyperthyroidism. The specimen was blood. CDR3 reads: CASSLRAGADTGELFF. The bases read TGTGCCAGCAGCTTAAGAGCGGGGGCCGACACCGGGGAGCTGTTTTTT.